Following are 8 T cell receptor beta chains from one sample sequenced in a study of CD8 T cells in ankylosing spondylitis (dated by TCRdb to about 2017). Library preparation employed 5' RACE. Reads for this sample came from an Illumina HiSeq 2500. TCRdb handled the public reads itself, with Q25 trimming in fastp and clone calling in MiXCR, and kept productive beta chains. Under each unique CDR3 protein, matching rows form one entry showing the most common genes and DNA. This sample lists roughly 260,000 distinct CDR3 sequences; about 20% were detected once. Together, the top ten hold around 8% of the sample. The sample consisted of blood, either unsorted or a sorted T cell fraction (not recorded which). The receptor set was obtained from a male donor with ankylosing spondylitis or in good health (not recorded which).

This clonotype came up a few times. V gene TRBV12-3 or TRBV12-4 combines with J gene TRBJ1-5, with a tentative D call TRBD1 (6 bases). The CDR3 spans 14 residues. Trimming shortened V by 5 bases and J by 7 bases, and 15 bases separated the two germline ends. The CDR3 nucleotides are TGTGCCAGCAGTGTGCGGGGGACACGGCAGCCCCAGCATTTT. It codes for CASSVRGTRQPQHF.

This clonotype was found a few times. The chain is built from TRBV29-1 and TRBJ2-1; 8 bases align to TRBD1. Germline V gene sequence: CDR1 SQVTM, CDR2 ANQGSEA. The CDR3 totals 16 residues. V dropped 3 bases and J dropped 7; count of bases not matched to a gene: 14. This CDR3 reads CSVDPQTGESQNEQFF. CDR3 bases: TGCAGCGTTGACCCCCAGACAGGGGAGTCTCAGAATGAGCAGTTCTTC.

V and J are TRBV29-1 and TRBJ2-1; 9 nucleotides line up with TRBD1. The V and J ends lost 7 bases and 7 bases, in that order; junction bases with no gene match: 5. The CDR3 covers 12 residues. Germline CDR1 SQVTM, CDR2 ANQGSEA. CDR3 nucleotide sequence: TGCAGCGCCGGGACAGGGAATAATGAGCAGTTCTTC. This sequence encodes CSAGTGNNEQFF.

This clonotype was counted between two and nine times. This sequence joins TRBV12-3 or TRBV12-4 and TRBJ2-2, with D maybe TRBD1 (6 bases). This CDR3 has 13 amino acids. The V end was cut by 6 bases, the J end by 5 bases, with 10 bases between. CDR3 nucleotides: TGTGCCAGCAGACCCGGACAGACCGGGGAGCTGTTTTTT. Residues: CASRPGQTGELFF.

This chain links TRBV4-1 with TRBJ2-6; TRBD2 matches 10 bases. Unmatched junction bases numbered 6, after V lost 0 bases and J lost 1 base. This CDR3 has 19 residues. CDR1 is MGHRA, CDR2 YSYEKL, per germline. The CDR3 DNA reads TGCGCCAGCAGCCAAGAAGGGCTAGCGGGAGTTTCTGGGGCCAACGTCCTGACTTTC. Its protein product is CASSQEGLAGVSGANVLTF.

This sequence joins TRBV20-1 and TRBJ1-2, with 11 nucleotides matching TRBD1. Germline assignment: CDR1 DFQATT and CDR2 SNEGSKA (reference sequence). CDR3 size: 14 residues. Germline trimming cut 5 bases from V and 4 bases from J; bases unmatched to any gene: 6. CDR3 region: CSAGGQGAGYGYTF. CDR3 coding DNA: TGCAGTGCTGGAGGACAGGGGGCCGGCTATGGCTACACCTTC.

CDR3 loop: CASSLSSLNTEAFF. The CDR3, as DNA: TGCGCCAGCAGCTTGAGCAGTCTCAACACTGAAGCTTTCTTT. This sequence joins TRBV5-1 and TRBJ1-1; D not resolved. V was shortened by 1 base and J by 2 bases, with 9 bases between the two germline ends. Germline V gene sequence: CDR1 SGHRS, CDR2 YFSETQ. There are 14 residues in the CDR3.

The chain joins TRBV12-3 or TRBV12-4 to TRBJ1-5, with 7 bases fitting TRBD1. The V segment lost 6 bases and the J segment 11 bases; nucleotides outside the gene matches: 10. The CDR3 runs 13 residues. The CDR3 protein is CASRTGVREAQHF. The CDR3 bases are TGTGCCAGCAGAACAGGGGTTCGAGAGGCCCAGCATTTT.